Below, one T cell receptor (beta chain) is given with its context. This sample was included in a study of shared clonotypes between healthy human individuals. The table came from immunoSEQ multiplex PCR; TCRdb's copy has only in-frame clones and leaves some out. The table has approximately 400,000 clones, 96% seen once; the top ten hold 0.25% to 0.35%. The junction had 1 base not matched to a gene; V was cut back by 5 bases and J by 8 bases. Germline V gene sequence: CDR1 SNHLY, CDR2 FYNNEI. The CDR3 extends over 12 amino acids. The chain couples TRBV2 to TRBJ1-3; 9 bases are a match to TRBD1. The specimen was memory CD8+ T cells sorted from blood. As for subset: CD45RO+ cells pooled with CCR7-negative TemRA cells. The receptor's source is a man in his thirties or forties in good health. The CDR3 region is CASSRDRDTIYF. CDR3 DNA: TGTGCCAGCAGTCGGGACAGGGACACCATATATTTT.